Sequencing of this T cell receptor beta chain was carried out in a study of CD8+ T cells in alopecia areata. This clone appeared a single time. The antigen remains unidentified. This sample's treatment: oral pan-JAK inhibitor, 5-10 mg twice daily. Investigators isolated RNA and reverse transcribed it into cDNA to act as the sequencing template. Assay used: immunoSEQ multiplex PCR; TCRdb lists only in-frame clones, some missing. The sample consists of roughly 100,000 clones, around 86% of them appearing once. Germline loops: CDR1 MNHEY, CDR2 SMNVEV (reference sequence). The CDR3 sequence is 16 residues long. V lost 5 bases and J lost 4; bases outside the gene matches: 11. Broader study findings: Given one nonresponder, whether baseline CD8+ expansion relates to response remains uncertain.

The chain recombines TRBV27 with TRBJ2-3; 8 bases line up with TRBD1. This sequence originates from a human donor with alopecia areata. The sample consisted of CD8+ T cells sorted from blood, taken between weeks 30 and 35, from a patient treated with tofacitinib. The CDR3 here is CASSDTGTGPPDTQYF. The DNA for the CDR3 is TGTGCCAGCAGTGATACCGGGACAGGCCCCCCAGATACGCAGTATTTT.